This T cell receptor beta chain is drawn from a study of blood T cell repertoires in COVID-19. As for the study in general: There were acute and convalescent COVID-19 samples, and they came from the United States, Italy and Spain. Nucleic acid was either cDNA or gDNA, and it came from T cells, B-cell-depleted T cells, or PBMCs.

The length of the CDR3 is 14 residues. V lost 0 bases and J lost 2, with 8 bases in between. Germline CDR1 is LGHNA and CDR2 is YSLEER. In the original analysis: Cell counts per sample came from amplifying reference gene primers. TCRdb keeps only in-frame clones here, not all; method: immunoSEQ multiplex PCR. V and J calls and clone size are those listed in that table; D and trimming were worked out from the DNA. The sample lists 160,000 or so clones, 70% to 90% occurring once. The sequencing input was peripheral blood. The chain employs TRBV4-3 and TRBJ2-7; no clear D. The receptor comes from a human donor in a cohort sampled during active COVID-19. The CDR3 protein is CASSQEFPAYEQYF. CDR3 bases: TGCGCCAGCAGCCAAGAGTTTCCTGCCTACGAGCAGTACTTC.